These 28 T cell receptor beta chains share one sample of origin, sequenced in a study of shared clonotypes between healthy human individuals. Here immunoSEQ multiplex PCR was the method, and the copy in TCRdb shows in-frame clones only, minus some. The data contain over 1.4 million clones, roughly 96% of them singletons. The specimen was naive CD4+ T cells sorted from blood. Subset indicated: CD45RA+ positively selected. These receptors were obtained from a man aged 30 to 39 in good health.

This clone was detected once. The CDR3 coding sequence is TGTGCCAGCAGCGGAGCGCCCCAAGAGACCCAGTACTTC. This gives the protein CASSGAPQETQYF. The chain uses TRBV9 and TRBJ2-5; D remains unclear. This CDR3 spans 13 amino acids. The V gene's germline CDR1 is SGDLS and CDR2 YYNGEE. V dropped 3 bases and J dropped 1 base, with 7 bases sitting between them.

V and J are TRBV5-1 and TRBJ2-2; 7 bases agree with TRBD2. V was clipped by 0 bases and J by 3 bases; unmatched bases: 2. Looked up from germline, CDR1 is SGHRS and CDR2 is YFSETQ. The CDR3 spans 15 residues. CDR3: CASSLERDYTGELFF. The DNA for the CDR3 is TGCGCCAGCAGCTTGGAGCGGGACTACACCGGGGAGCTGTTTTTT.

The V and J genes are TRBV19 and TRBJ2-5; 9 bases are a match to TRBD1. The closer fit of TRBJ2-7 to the DNA end suggests the J call may be wrong. The germline V gene encodes CDR1 LNHDA and CDR2 SQIVND (reference sequence). The length of the CDR3 is 15 residues. The CDR3 reads CASSSGTGQFHEQYF. As DNA, the CDR3 is TGTGCCAGTAGTAGCGGGACAGGGCAATTCCACGAGCAGTACTTC.

The gene calls are TRBV5-5 and TRBJ1-3; TRBD1 is a possible D gene (5 bases). Germline V gene data show CDR1 as SGHKS and CDR2 as YYEKEE (reference sequence). V was clipped by 6 bases and J by 0 bases, with 13 bases between them. The CDR3 has 15 amino acids. CDR3 residues: CASTLGVPSGNTIYF. The CDR3 DNA sequence: TGTGCCAGCACCCTGGGGGTCCCCTCTGGAAACACCATATATTTT.

V is TRBV18 and J is TRBJ2-6; 7 bases map to TRBD2. Unmatched junction bases numbered 8, after V lost 6 bases and J lost 0 bases. Germline CDR1 reads KGHSH; CDR2 reads LQKENI. The CDR3 covers 17 residues. CDR3 bases: TGTGCCAGCTCGGGGGGGGATCGGAGCTCTGGGGCCAACGTCCTGACTTTC. Translation gives CASSGGDRSSGANVLTF.

V gene TRBV5-5 combines with J gene TRBJ2-1; D gene uncertain. The V end was cut by 5 bases, the J end by 0 bases, with 15 bases between. The CDR3 has 16 amino acids. Germline V gene lookup returns CDR1 SGHKS and CDR2 YYEKEE (reference sequence). The CDR3, as DNA: TGTGCCAGCAGGTTAAGGTATAGGACCTCCTACAATGAGCAGTTCTTC. It codes for CASRLRYRTSYNEQFF. Together with reference TRBV5-5 and TRBJ2-1, the CDR3 gives the full variable domain: DAGVTQSPTHLIKTRGQQVTLRCSPISGHKSVSWYQQVLGQGPQFIFQYYEKEERGRGNFPDRFSARQFPNYSSELNVNALLLGDSALYLCASRLRYRTSYNEQFFGPGTRLTVL.

The genes are TRBV6-4 and TRBJ2-3; TRBD1 matches 11 bases. Germline V gene sequence: CDR1 MRHNA, CDR2 SNTAGT. Trimming cost V 3 bases and J 4 bases; bases outside gene matches: 0. CDR3 size: 14 residues. For the CDR3, the DNA is TGTGCCAGCAGTGAGGGACAGGGGGCAGATACGCAGTATTTT. Protein product: CASSEGQGADTQYF.

The chain combines TRBV5-1 with TRBJ2-7, with 9 bases lining up with TRBD1. The CDR3 extends over 15 amino acids. Per the germline V gene, CDR1 is SGHRS and CDR2 is YFSETQ. After removal of 4 bases from V and 5 bases from J, the junction contained 10 bases not matched to a gene. The chain's CDR3 is CASSLGDRERDEQYF. CDR3 nucleotides: TGCGCCAGCAGCCTCGGGGACAGGGAAAGGGACGAGCAGTACTTC.

In this sample, this clone turned up once. This chain connects TRBV11-2 to TRBJ2-1, with TRBD2 identical over 7 bases. V was pared by 4 bases and J by 4 bases, with 7 bases of the junction left unmatched. Germline loops: CDR1 SGHAT, CDR2 FQNNGV. This CDR3 is 15 amino acids long. In DNA, the CDR3 is TGTGCCAGCAGCTCCAATCTAGCGGTATACAATGAGCAGTTCTTC. It yields the protein CASSSNLAVYNEQFF.

This chain uses TRBV15 with TRBJ2-2, with TRBD2 matching 7 bases. There are 13 residues in the CDR3. V lost 3 bases, J lost 10 bases, and 5 bases stayed unmatched. Germline CDR1 LNHNV, CDR2 YYDKDF (reference sequence). CDR3: CATSSFRLAELFF. The CDR3 nucleotides are TGTGCCACCAGCAGCTTCAGACTAGCGGAGCTGTTTTTT.

This clone was picked up one time. The chain joins TRBV7-9 to TRBJ2-2; 8 nucleotides align to TRBD2. CDR1 and CDR2 from the germline V gene are SEHNR and FQNEAQ (reference sequence). Trimming took 4 bases from V and 7 from J; bases not matched to a gene: 17. This CDR3 has 18 residues. The CDR3 nucleotides read TGTGCCAGCAGCTATACGCCGGGACTAGAGACCTCCGTCGGGGAGCTGTTTTTT. It yields the protein CASSYTPGLETSVGELFF. Full variable domain (rest looked up from reference TRBV7-9 and TRBJ2-2): DTGVSQNPRHKITKRGQNVTFRCDPISEHNRLYWYRQTLGQGPEFLTYFQNEAQLEKSRLLSDRFSAERPKGSFSTLEIQRTEQGDSAMYLCASSYTPGLETSVGELFFGEGSRLTVL.

The chain uses TRBV5-5 and TRBJ2-1; possible D gene TRBD2, 5 bases. Per the germline V gene, CDR1 is SGHKS and CDR2 is YYEKEE (reference sequence). V was clipped by 0 bases and J by 12 bases, with 22 bases between them. This CDR3 is 16 amino acids long. Here the CDR3 reads CASSLVSSNSAVWQFF. CDR3 coding DNA: TGTGCCAGCAGCTTGGTGTCTAGTAATAGCGCGGTGTGGCAGTTCTTC. The entire variable domain, with the rest obtained from reference TRBV5-5 and TRBJ2-1, is as follows: DAGVTQSPTHLIKTRGQQVTLRCSPISGHKSVSWYQQVLGQGPQFIFQYYEKEERGRGNFPDRFSARQFPNYSSELNVNALLLGDSALYLCASSLVSSNSAVWQFFGPGTRLTVL.

This sequence joins TRBV5-1 and TRBJ2-3, with D unclear. From germline, CDR1 is SGHRS and CDR2 YFSETQ. The CDR3 has 16 residues. Between the trimmed V and J ends, which lost 1 base and 2 bases, there was a span of 14 bases. Here the CDR3 DNA reads TGCGCCAGCAGCTTGCTGGGCTACCCCTCCACAGATACGCAGTATTTT. Encoded protein: CASSLLGYPSTDTQYF.

The chain employs TRBV6-5 and TRBJ1-5; 7 bases are a match to TRBD1. Germline lookup yields CDR1 MNHEY and CDR2 SVGAGI. The trim removed 5 bases at V and 4 bases at J, leaving 5 bases unmatched. This CDR3 spans 14 amino acids. The CDR3 protein is CASSQRTGNQPQHF. The CDR3 DNA reads as TGTGCCAGCAGTCAACGGACAGGAAATCAGCCCCAGCATTTT.

V and J are TRBV7-9 and TRBJ2-7, with no clear D. Per germline, CDR1 SEHNR and CDR2 FQNEAQ (reference sequence). V shed 3 bases and J shed 1 base, with 13 bases lying between them. This CDR3 is built from 15 residues. The DNA of the CDR3 is TGTGCCAGCAGCTTGATAACAGCTAAATCCTACGAGCAGTACTTC. Its protein product is CASSLITAKSYEQYF.

V is TRBV5-4 and J is TRBJ2-1; a possible D gene is TRBD1 (7 bases). Trimming shortened V by 0 bases and J by 7 bases, and 17 bases separated the two germline ends. The CDR3 spans 16 residues. From germline, CDR1 is SGHNT and CDR2 YYREEE (reference sequence). The CDR3 is CASSLAGGIGRNEQFF. For the CDR3, the DNA is TGTGCCAGCAGCTTGGCAGGGGGGATCGGCAGGAATGAGCAGTTCTTC. The full variable domain, completed using reference TRBV5-4 and TRBJ2-1, is ETGVTQSPTHLIKTRGQQVTLRCSSQSGHNTVSWYQQALGQGPQFIFQYYREEENGRGNFPPRFSGLQFPNYSSELNVNALELDDSALYLCASSLAGGIGRNEQFFGPGTRLTVL.

V gene TRBV28 combines with J gene TRBJ2-7; no clear D. This CDR3 region has 11 residues. Germline V gene data show CDR1 as MDHEN and CDR2 as SYDVKM. V was trimmed by 1 base and J by 5 bases, leaving 3 bases between them. The CDR3 nucleotides read TGTGCCAGCAGTTTATATAACGAGCAGTACTTC. Translation: CASSLYNEQYF.

The chain combines TRBV7-2 with TRBJ2-1; 9 bases match TRBD2. The CDR3 length is 15 residues. Germline V gene lookup returns CDR1 SGHTA and CDR2 FQGNSA. The V gene end was trimmed by 5 bases and the J gene end by 4 bases; junction bases not matched to a gene: 6. The CDR3 sequence: CASSASSGNYNEQFF. CDR3 coding DNA: TGTGCCAGCAGCGCCTCTAGCGGGAATTACAATGAGCAGTTCTTC.

The chain employs TRBV7-8 and TRBJ1-1, with D possibly being TRBD1 (6 bases). This CDR3 is 12 amino acids long. The germline V and J ends were trimmed by 5 bases and 4 bases, with 8 bases remaining between them. From germline, CDR1 is SGHVS and CDR2 FQNEAQ. In DNA, the CDR3 is TGTGCCAGCAGCGGGGGGCTCACTGAAGCTTTCTTT. This sequence encodes CASSGGLTEAFF.

This sequence joins TRBV12-5 and TRBJ2-2; TRBD2 agrees at 13 bases. The CDR3 has 18 residues. The V and J ends lost 6 bases and 4 bases, in that order; junction bases with no gene match: 11. The germline V gene has CDR1 LGHNT and CDR2 FRNRAP. CDR3 DNA sequence: TGTGCTAGTGGGTTAGGACTAGCGGGAGTAAGGGGCACCGGGGAGCTGTTTTTT. It encodes CASGLGLAGVRGTGELFF.

V usage is TRBV10-1 and J usage is TRBJ2-7; D possibly corresponds to TRBD1 (5 bases). The CDR3 is 14 amino acids. CDR1 is WNHNN and CDR2 is SYGVQD in the germline V gene (reference sequence). Trimming took 3 bases from V and 4 from J, leaving 13 bases between them. This chain's CDR3 is CASSESQGLYEQYF. Written as DNA, the CDR3 is TGCGCCAGCAGTGAATCTCAGGGCCTTTACGAGCAGTACTTC.

V gene TRBV9 combines with J gene TRBJ1-2; D uncertain. Trimming stripped 0 bases from V and 3 bases from J, with 9 bases between. Germline V gene lookup returns CDR1 SGDLS and CDR2 YYNGEE. This CDR3 is 14 amino acids long. CDR3 coding DNA: TGTGCCAGCAGCGTAGGCCGGGGTTACTATGGCTACACCTTC. It is translated as CASSVGRGYYGYTF. The whole variable domain, remainder taken from reference TRBV9 and TRBJ1-2, is DSGVTQTPKHLITATGQRVTLRCSPRSGDLSVYWYQQSLDQGLQFLIQYYNGEERAKGNILERFSAQQFPDLHSELNLSSLELGDSALYFCASSVGRGYYGYTFGSGTRLTVV.

This chain connects TRBV30 to TRBJ2-7; the D is unclear. CDR1 and CDR2 (germline): GTSNPN, SVGIG (reference sequence). Trimming took 2 bases from V and 1 from J, leaving 6 bases between them. This CDR3 has 12 amino acids. In DNA, the CDR3 is TGTGCCTGGAGTTTGACATCCTACGAGCAGTACTTC. Protein: CAWSLTSYEQYF.

This chain connects TRBV30 to TRBJ2-2, with 7 bases aligning to TRBD1. CDR1 GTSNPN and CDR2 SVGIG come from the germline V gene (reference sequence). CDR3 length equals 13 residues. V dropped 5 bases and J dropped 1; count of bases not matched to a gene: 1. The CDR3 nucleotides are TGTGCCTGGGCAGGGGGGAACACCGGGGAGCTGTTTTTT. Translated, it gives CAWAGGNTGELFF.

The chain joins TRBV6-1 to TRBJ2-7; 8 bases match TRBD2. Trimming removed 5 bases from V and 4 bases from J; junction bases left unmatched: 10. CDR1 and CDR2 from the germline V gene are MNHNS and SASEGT. The CDR3 covers 15 residues. The CDR3 bases are TGTGCCAGCAGTCCTCTTCGCGGGAGGATGTACGAGCAGTACTTC. Translating it yields CASSPLRGRMYEQYF.

This clone was observed a single time. This rearrangement joins TRBV5-6 to TRBJ2-3, with D perhaps matching TRBD1 (5 bases). The CDR3 is 14 amino acids. Germline values: CDR1 SGHDT, CDR2 YYEEEE. V shed 2 bases and J shed 5 bases, with 12 bases lying between them. CDR3 sequence (DNA): TGTGCCAGCAGCTTCAGGGTTTCAGGAGATACGCAGTATTTT. Translation: CASSFRVSGDTQYF.

J is TRBJ1-1 and V is TRBV7-2; D call uncertain. In germline, CDR1 is SGHTA, CDR2 FQGNSA. The V gene lost 1 base and the J gene lost 3 bases, with 9 bases spanning the gap. There are 14 residues in the CDR3. The CDR3 bases are TGTGCCAGCAGCTTAGAGGAGGGATACACTGAAGCTTTCTTT. Protein sequence: CASSLEEGYTEAFF. The variable domain in full, with the rest retrieved from reference TRBV7-2 and TRBJ1-1, is GAGVSQSPSNKVTEKGKDVELRCDPISGHTALYWYRQSLGQGLEFLIYFQGNSAPDKSGLPSDRFSAERTGGSVSTLTIQRTQQEDSAVYLCASSLEEGYTEAFFGQGTRLTVV.

CDR3 sequence (DNA): TGTGCCAGCAGCGATTCCGGCACGAACACTGAAGCTTTCTTT. Its protein product is CASSDSGTNTEAFF. The rearrangement links TRBV5-6 to TRBJ1-1; D not resolved. This CDR3 is built from 14 residues. The V gene lost 4 bases and the J gene lost 1 base, with 11 bases spanning the gap. CDR1 is SGHDT, CDR2 YYEEEE, per germline.